The clone carrying this TCR beta chain was seen a handful of times. TCRdb ran MiXCR on the RT-PCR reads and lists one entry per CDR3 protein. Of about 680,000 distinct CDR3 sequences listed, more than 13% are singletons. Sequenced: memory CD4+ T cells from blood. The receptor comes from a female donor in good health, serving as a healthy control.

The CDR3, as DNA: TGTGCCAGCAGTTCCAGGGGCGTAACCTACAATGAGCAGTTCTTC. It yields the protein CASSSRGVTYNEQFF. The chain has TRBV6-2 or TRBV6-3 and TRBJ2-1, with D possibly TRBD1 on 6 matching bases. The length of the CDR3 is 15 residues. Trimming stripped 4 bases from V and 2 bases from J, with 12 bases between. The germline V gene encodes CDR1 MNHEY and CDR2 SVGEGT.